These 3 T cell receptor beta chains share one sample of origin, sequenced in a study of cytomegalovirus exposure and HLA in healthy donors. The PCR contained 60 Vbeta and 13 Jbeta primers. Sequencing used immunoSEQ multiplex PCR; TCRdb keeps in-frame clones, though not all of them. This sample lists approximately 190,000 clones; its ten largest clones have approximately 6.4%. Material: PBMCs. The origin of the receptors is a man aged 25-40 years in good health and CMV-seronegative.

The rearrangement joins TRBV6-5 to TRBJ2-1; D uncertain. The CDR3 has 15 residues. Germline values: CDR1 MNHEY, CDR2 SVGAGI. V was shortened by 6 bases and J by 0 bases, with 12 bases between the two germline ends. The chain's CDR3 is CASSQSVTSYNEQFF. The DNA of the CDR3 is TGTGCCAGCAGCCAAAGCGTCACCTCCTACAATGAGCAGTTCTTC.

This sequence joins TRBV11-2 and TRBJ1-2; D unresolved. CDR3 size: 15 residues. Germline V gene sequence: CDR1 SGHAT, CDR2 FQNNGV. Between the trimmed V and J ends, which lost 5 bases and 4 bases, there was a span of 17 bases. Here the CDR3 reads CASSTHLPGGYGYTF. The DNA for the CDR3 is TGTGCCAGCAGCACACACCTCCCAGGAGGCTATGGCTACACCTTC. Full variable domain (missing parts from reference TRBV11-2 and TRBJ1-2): EAGVAQSPRYKIIEKRQSVAFWCNPISGHATLYWYQQILGQGPKLLIQFQNNGVVDDSQLPKDRFSAERLKGVDSTLKIQPAKLEDSAVYLCASSTHLPGGYGYTFGSGTRLTVV.

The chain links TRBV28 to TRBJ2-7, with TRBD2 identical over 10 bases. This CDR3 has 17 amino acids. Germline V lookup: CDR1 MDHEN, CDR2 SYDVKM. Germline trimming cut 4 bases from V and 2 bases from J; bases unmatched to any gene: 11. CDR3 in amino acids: CASSSGGLAGATYEQYF. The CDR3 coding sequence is TGTGCCAGCAGTTCCGGTGGGCTAGCGGGAGCGACCTACGAGCAGTACTTC.